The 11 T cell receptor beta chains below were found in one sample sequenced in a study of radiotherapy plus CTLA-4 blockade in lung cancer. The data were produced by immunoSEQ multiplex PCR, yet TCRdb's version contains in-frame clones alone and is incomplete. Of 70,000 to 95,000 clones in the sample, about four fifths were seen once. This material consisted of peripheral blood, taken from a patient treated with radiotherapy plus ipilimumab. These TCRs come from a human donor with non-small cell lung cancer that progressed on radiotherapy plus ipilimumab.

In nucleotides, the CDR3 is TGTGCCAGCAGCTTGGCCGGACAGGGGTACACTGAAGCTTTCTTT. Translating it yields CASSLAGQGYTEAFF. The V gene is TRBV5-4, the J gene TRBJ1-1; TRBD1 matches 9 bases. The CDR3 runs to 15 residues. The germline gives CDR1 SGHNT, CDR2 YYREEE (reference sequence). Unmatched junction bases numbered 3, after V lost 0 bases and J lost 3 bases.

CDR3 sequence reads: CASSPRQGETQYF. CDR3 bases: TGTGCCAGCAGCCCCCGACAGGGGGAGACCCAGTACTTC. The V gene is TRBV7-2, the J gene TRBJ2-5, with 8 bases fitting TRBD1. Trimming at V came to 5 bases and at J to 5 bases, leaving 4 bases not matched to a gene. This CDR3 is built from 13 residues. Germline loops: CDR1 SGHTA, CDR2 FQGNSA.

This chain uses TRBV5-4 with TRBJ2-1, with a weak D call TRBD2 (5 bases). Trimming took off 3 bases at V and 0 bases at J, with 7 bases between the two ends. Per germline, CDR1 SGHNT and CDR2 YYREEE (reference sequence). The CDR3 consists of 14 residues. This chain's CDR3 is CASSSGSSYNEQFF. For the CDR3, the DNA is TGTGCCAGCAGCTCGGGAAGCTCCTACAATGAGCAGTTCTTC.

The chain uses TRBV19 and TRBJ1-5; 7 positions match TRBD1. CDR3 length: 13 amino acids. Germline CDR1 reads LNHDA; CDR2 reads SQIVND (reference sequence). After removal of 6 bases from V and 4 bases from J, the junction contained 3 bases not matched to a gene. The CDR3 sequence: CASSDRVNQPQHF. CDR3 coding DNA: TGTGCCAGTAGCGACAGGGTTAATCAGCCCCAGCATTTT.

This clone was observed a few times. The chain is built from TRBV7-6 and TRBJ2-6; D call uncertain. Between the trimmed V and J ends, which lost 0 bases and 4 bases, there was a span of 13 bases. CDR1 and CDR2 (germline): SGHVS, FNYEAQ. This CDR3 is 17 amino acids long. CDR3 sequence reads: CASSLARSDGGANVLTF. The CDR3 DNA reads TGTGCCAGCAGCTTAGCCAGGTCTGACGGCGGGGCCAACGTCCTGACTTTC. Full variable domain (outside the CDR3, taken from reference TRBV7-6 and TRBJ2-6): GAGVSQSPRYKVTKRGQDVALRCDPISGHVSLYWYRQALGQGPEFLTYFNYEAQQDKSGLPNDRFSAERPEGSISTLTIQRTEQRDSAMYRCASSLARSDGGANVLTFGAGSRLTVL.

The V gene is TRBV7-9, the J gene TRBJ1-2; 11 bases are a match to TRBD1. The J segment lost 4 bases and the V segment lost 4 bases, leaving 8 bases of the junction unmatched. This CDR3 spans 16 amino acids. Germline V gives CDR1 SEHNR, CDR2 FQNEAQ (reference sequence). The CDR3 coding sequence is TGTGCCAGCAGCTCTATGTGGACAGGGGGCGCCTATGGCTACACCTTC. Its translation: CASSSMWTGGAYGYTF.

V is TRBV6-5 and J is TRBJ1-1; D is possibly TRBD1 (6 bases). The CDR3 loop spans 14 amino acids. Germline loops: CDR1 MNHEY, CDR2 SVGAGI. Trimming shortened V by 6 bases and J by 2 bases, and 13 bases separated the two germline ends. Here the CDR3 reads CASRRGGINTEAFF. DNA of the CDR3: TGTGCCAGCAGACGAGGGGGAATTAACACTGAAGCTTTCTTT.

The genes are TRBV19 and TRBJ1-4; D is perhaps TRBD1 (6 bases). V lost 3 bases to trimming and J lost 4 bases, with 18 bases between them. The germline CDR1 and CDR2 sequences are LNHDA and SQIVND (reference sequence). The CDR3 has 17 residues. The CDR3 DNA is TGTGCCAGTAGTATTACGCACGCAACAGGGAGTAATGAAAAACTGTTTTTT. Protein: CASSITHATGSNEKLFF.

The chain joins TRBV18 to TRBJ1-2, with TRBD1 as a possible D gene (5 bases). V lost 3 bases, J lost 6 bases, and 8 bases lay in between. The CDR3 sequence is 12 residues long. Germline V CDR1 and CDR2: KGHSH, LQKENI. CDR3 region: CASSPRGNGYTF. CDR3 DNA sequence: TGTGCCAGCTCACCCCGGGGGAATGGCTACACCTTC.

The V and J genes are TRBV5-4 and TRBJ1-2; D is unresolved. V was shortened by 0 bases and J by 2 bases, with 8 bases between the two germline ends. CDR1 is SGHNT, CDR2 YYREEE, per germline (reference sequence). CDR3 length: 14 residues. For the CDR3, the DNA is TGTGCCAGCAGCTTGGATCAGGCCAACTATGGCTACACCTTC. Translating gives CASSLDQANYGYTF.

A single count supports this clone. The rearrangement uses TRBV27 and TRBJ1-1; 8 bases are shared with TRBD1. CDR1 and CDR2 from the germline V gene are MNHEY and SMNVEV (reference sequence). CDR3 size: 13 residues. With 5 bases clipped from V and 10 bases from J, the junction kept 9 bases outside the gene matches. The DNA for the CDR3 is TGTGCCAGCAGTCATCTGGACAGGGCGTTAGCTTTCTTT. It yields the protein CASSHLDRALAFF.